These 16 T cell receptor beta chains were all obtained from the same sample, sequenced in a study of blood T cells in healthy people across ages. A J-beta primer mix and a sample-barcoded 5' primer were used in a second PCR of about 7 to 12 cycles. TCRdb recomputed calls from the 5' RACE reads with MiXCR, one row per CDR3 protein. The sample has 500,000 to 650,000 distinct CDR3 sequences, roughly a quarter seen once. Another study also made use of these data, one on T cells of mothers and their children.

The sequencing sample was made of blood. The receptors shown here come from a boy between 2 and 15 years old in good health.

The chain couples TRBV10-2 to TRBJ2-3, with D possibly TRBD2 on 6 matching bases. Germline CDR1 WSHSY, CDR2 SAAADI. V was trimmed by 0 bases and J by 3 bases, leaving 7 bases between them. The CDR3 is made up of 14 amino acids. The CDR3 DNA sequence: TGCGCCAGCAGTGAGTCTGGGACTACAGATACGCAGTATTTT. Translating it yields CASSESGTTDTQYF.

The CDR3 DNA is TGCGCCAGCAGCTCCTGGGACAGGGCCTCTGGGGCCAACGTCCTGACTTTC. Its translation: CASSSWDRASGANVLTF. The chain uses TRBV5-1 and TRBJ2-6, with TRBD1 identical over 9 bases. This CDR3 region has 17 residues. With V trimmed by 3 bases and J by 0 bases, 4 bases remained unmatched. Germline V gives CDR1 SGHRS, CDR2 YFSETQ.

A few counts support this clonotype. The CDR3 carries no conserved terminal phenylalanine or tryptophan, so it likely arises from a read error. Because the CDR3's place on the DNA is in doubt, the DNA is left out and the CDR3 is given as listed by TCRdb. The J gene is TRBJ2-7, the V gene TRBV18. Germline V gene data show CDR1 as KGHSH and CDR2 as LQKENI. The CDR3 length is 8 residues, termini included. CDR3 amino acids: CASSPTQL.

In its sample, this clonotype was seen a few times. V is TRBV30 and J is TRBJ1-3; tentative D call: TRBD1 (6 bases). CDR1 and CDR2 from the germline V gene are GTSNPN and SVGIG (reference sequence). The CDR3 contains 15 residues. The V end lost 8 bases, the J end lost 0 bases, and 17 bases lay between the germline ends. CDR3 in DNA: TGTGCCCGAGACAGGCAAACCTTCTCTGGAAACACCATATATTTT. It is translated as CARDRQTFSGNTIYF. Using reference TRBV30 and TRBJ1-3 for the parts outside the CDR3, the full variable domain is SQTIHQWPATLVQPVGSPLSLECTVEGTSNPNLYWYRQAAGRGLQLLFYSVGIGQISSEVPQNLSASRPQDRQFILSSKKLLLSDSGFYLCARDRQTFSGNTIYFGEGSWLTVV.

The rearrangement joins TRBV10-2 to TRBJ2-5; possibly TRBD2 for D (6 bases). V lost 1 base and J 0 bases, leaving 12 bases between the germline ends. There are 16 residues in the CDR3. Germline lookup yields CDR1 WSHSY and CDR2 SAAADI. CDR3 sequence: CASSEWGSSDQETQYF. The CDR3 coding sequence is TGCGCCAGCAGTGAGTGGGGATCTAGCGACCAAGAGACCCAGTACTTC.

This chain links TRBV29-1 with TRBJ2-5; the D gene could be TRBD1 or TRBD2 (5 bases each). The germline gives CDR1 SQVTM, CDR2 ANQGSEA. The CDR3 has 13 residues. Deletions cut 1 base from V and 3 bases from J, with 9 bases between. The CDR3 sequence is CSVEGRGEETQYF. The CDR3 coding sequence is TGCAGCGTTGAAGGTCGAGGGGAAGAGACCCAGTACTTC.

The chain is built from TRBV5-1 and TRBJ2-2, with 13 bases lining up with TRBD2. The V gene's germline CDR1 is SGHRS and CDR2 YFSETQ. V trimming: 4 bases; J trimming: 0 bases; junction bases outside the gene matches: 0. This CDR3 is built from 16 residues. The CDR3 is CASSGTSGTNTGELFF. CDR3 DNA sequence: TGCGCCAGCAGCGGGACTAGCGGGACGAACACCGGGGAGCTGTTTTTT.

This clonotype was seen more than once but under ten times. The V call is TRBV29-1, the J call TRBJ2-5; TRBD1 matches 7 bases. The germline V gene has CDR1 SQVTM and CDR2 ANQGSEA. This CDR3 region has 15 residues. The trim removed 7 bases at V and 14 bases at J, leaving 25 bases unmatched. CDR3 amino acids: CSASPPGTDVGRRYF. The CDR3, as DNA: TGCAGCGCCTCTCCCCCGGGGACAGACGTAGGCCGACGCTACTTC.

The chain employs TRBV29-1 and TRBJ1-1, with D uncertain. Germline-derived CDR1 and CDR2 are SQVTM and ANQGSEA. V shed 4 bases and J shed 5 bases, with 8 bases lying between them. This CDR3 region has 11 residues. DNA for the CDR3: TGCAGCGTTGGTTCCGGGACTGAAGCTTTCTTT. It encodes CSVGSGTEAFF.

V is TRBV12-3 or TRBV12-4 and J is TRBJ1-2; maybe TRBD1 (6 bases). The CDR3 contains 13 residues. With 5 bases removed from V and 4 bases from J, the gap between germline ends came to 11 bases. In DNA form, the CDR3 reads TGTGCCAGCAGTCCGGACAGTGCCTATGGCTACACCTTC. It specifies CASSPDSAYGYTF.

The chain links TRBV20-1 to TRBJ2-3, with 7 bases aligning to TRBD2. J lost 4 bases, V lost 4 bases, and 2 bases had no gene match. CDR3 length: 12 amino acids. The germline V gene encodes CDR1 DFQATT and CDR2 SNEGSKA (reference sequence). CDR3 coding DNA: TGCAGTGCTACGCGGGAGTCAGATACGCAGTATTTT. The encoded protein is CSATRESDTQYF.

This clonotype appeared a few times. This chain links TRBV15 with TRBJ2-1; 13 bases match TRBD2. Per germline, CDR1 LNHNV and CDR2 YYDKDF (reference sequence). V lost 10 bases and J lost 8; bases outside the gene matches: 11. The CDR3 runs 15 residues. In nucleotides, the CDR3 is TGTGCCATTACTAGCGGGAGGGCCTTGGGTGATGAGCAGTTCTTC. It translates to CAITSGRALGDEQFF.

The rearrangement joins TRBV28 to TRBJ2-5, with 7 bases aligning to TRBD1. The CDR3 has 14 residues. CDR1 is MDHEN and CDR2 is SYDVKM in the germline V gene. Germline trimming cut 4 bases from V and 4 bases from J; bases unmatched to any gene: 6. CDR3 region: CASSYDRAPETQYF. DNA of the CDR3: TGTGCCAGCAGTTACGACAGGGCCCCAGAGACCCAGTACTTC.

CDR3 amino acids: CASSPTGLLNEQFF. Written as DNA, the CDR3 is TGTGCCAGCAGCCCCACGGGGCTGCTCAATGAGCAGTTCTTC. V usage is TRBV7-9 and J usage is TRBJ2-1; D might be TRBD1 or TRBD2, each matching 5 bases. Germline CDR1 SEHNR, CDR2 FQNEAQ (reference sequence). CDR3 length equals 14 residues. Between the trimmed V and J ends, which lost 5 bases and 6 bases, there was a span of 14 bases.

The chain is built from TRBV29-1 and TRBJ1-2, with a possible D match to TRBD1 (5 bases). V lost 6 bases and J lost 5, with 13 bases in between. This CDR3 region has 12 residues. Germline V lookup: CDR1 SQVTM, CDR2 ANQGSEA. Here the CDR3 DNA reads TGCAGCGTGTTTAGGGGATCTTATGGCTACACCTTC. Encoded protein: CSVFRGSYGYTF.

J is TRBJ1-1 and V is TRBV6-1; perhaps TRBD1 as D (6 bases). Germline CDR1 and CDR2: MNHNS and SASEGT. The V gene lost 4 bases and the J gene lost 4 bases, with 10 bases spanning the gap. The length of the CDR3 is 13 residues. CDR3 in DNA: TGTGCCAGCAGTGTTGACAGGAGCACTGAAGCTTTCTTT. It translates to CASSVDRSTEAFF.